The following is a T cell receptor (beta chain) sequence with its context. The record originates from a study of blood T cell repertoires in COVID-19. Study details: The origin of the acute and convalescent COVID-19 samples was the United States, Italy and Spain. T cells, B-cell-depleted T cells, or PBMCs supplied cDNA or gDNA.

This CDR3 is built from 16 residues. Trimming removed 1 base from V and 0 bases from J, with 10 bases in between. CDR1 SGHTA and CDR2 FQGNSA come from the germline V gene. The table came from immunoSEQ multiplex PCR; TCRdb's copy has only in-frame clones and leaves some out. This sample has hundreds of thousands of clones, with about 87% found just once. The receptor's source is a woman between 50 and 59 years old with COVID-19, enrolled during active disease. The sequenced sample consisted of peripheral blood. The chain has TRBV7-2 and TRBJ2-1, with unresolved D. The CDR3 DNA is TGTGCCAGCAGCTTAGACCCCCATAGCTCCTACAATGAGCAGTTCTTC. This sequence encodes CASSLDPHSSYNEQFF.